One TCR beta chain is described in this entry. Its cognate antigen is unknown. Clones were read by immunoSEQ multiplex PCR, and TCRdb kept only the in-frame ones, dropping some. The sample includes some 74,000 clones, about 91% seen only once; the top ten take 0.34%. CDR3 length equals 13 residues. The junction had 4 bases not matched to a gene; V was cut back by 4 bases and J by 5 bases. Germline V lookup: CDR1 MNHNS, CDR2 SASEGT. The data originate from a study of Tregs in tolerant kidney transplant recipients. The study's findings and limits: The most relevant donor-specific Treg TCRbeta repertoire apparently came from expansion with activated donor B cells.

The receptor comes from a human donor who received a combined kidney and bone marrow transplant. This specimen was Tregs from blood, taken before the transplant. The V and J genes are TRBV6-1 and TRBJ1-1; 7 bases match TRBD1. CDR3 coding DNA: TGTGCCAGCAGTGTACAGGGGAGGACTGAAGCTTTCTTT. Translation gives CASSVQGRTEAFF.